This TCR beta chain was observed in a study of identical twins. TCRdb used MiXCR to reprocess the 5' RACE reads, holding one entry per CDR3 protein. The table includes some 300,000 distinct CDR3 sequences, about 12% detected once. Overall study findings and caveats: The study found weaker excess twin sharing in beta out-of-frame sequences.

This clonotype has a count of ten or more. Its antigen is currently unknown. These sequences were also reported in another study, on yellow fever vaccine responses in identical twins. That report adds: Among the twins, the vaccine T cell response reportedly seemed partly convergent and partly personalized.

Sequences were obtained from CD8+ T cells sorted from blood. The TCR comes from a young woman in good health.

CDR3 coding DNA: TGTGCCAGCAGTTTGTCCAGGGACGAGCAGTACTTC. Translation: CASSLSRDEQYF. The chain carries TRBV12-3 or TRBV12-4 and TRBJ2-7; tentative D call: TRBD1 (5 bases). V lost 3 bases, J lost 5 bases, and 8 bases lay in between. The CDR3 is made up of 12 amino acids.